The present T cell receptor beta chain was sequenced within a study of shared clonotypes between healthy human individuals. Study summary: Three CD4 naive, three CD4 memory, two CD8 naive and one CD8 memory plate were used per donor. Study-level points and caveats: Shared clonotypes: about 4.6% naive CD4, about 4% naive CD8, under 2.5% memory CD4, roughly 0.4% memory CD8.

Produced via immunoSEQ multiplex PCR; TCRdb's table is partial and in-frame only. The repertoire consists of more than 2 million clones, with roughly 93% occurring once and the leading ten covering more than 1.5%. CD45RO-negative cells were positively selected for CCR7, leaving out terminally differentiated effector memory CD45RA+ cells. Donors had no recently reported acute infections or vaccinations and were HIV-negative. On this clone itself: Its antigen remains unidentified.

Source material: naive CD8+ T cells from PBMCs. The TCR originated in a young man in good health. Some clones in this sample may be carry-over from other donors' samples.

CDR3 bases: TGTGCCAGCAGCCTAGTGCGAGAGCAGTTCTTC. Amino acid sequence: CASSLVREQFF. V gene TRBV7-2 combines with J gene TRBJ2-1; D gene uncertain. The CDR3 is 11 amino acids. Looked up from germline, CDR1 is SGHTA and CDR2 is FQGNSA. The V end lost 5 bases, the J end lost 10 bases, and 9 bases lay between the germline ends.